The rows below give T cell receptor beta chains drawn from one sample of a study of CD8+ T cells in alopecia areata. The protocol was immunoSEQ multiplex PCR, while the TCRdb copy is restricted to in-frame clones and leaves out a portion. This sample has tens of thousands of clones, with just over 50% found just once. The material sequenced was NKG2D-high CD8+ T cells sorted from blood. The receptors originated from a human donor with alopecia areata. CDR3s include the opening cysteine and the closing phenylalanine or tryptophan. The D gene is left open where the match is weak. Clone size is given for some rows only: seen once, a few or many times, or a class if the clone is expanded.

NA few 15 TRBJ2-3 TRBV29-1 CSVLGSDSSTDTQYF TGCAGCGTGTTGGGATCTGATTCTAGCACAGATACGCAGTATTTT
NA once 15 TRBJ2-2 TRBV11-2 CASSYRDPNTGELFF TGTGCCAGCAGCTACCGGGACCCCAACACCGGGGAGCTGTTTTTT
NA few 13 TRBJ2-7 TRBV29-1 CSVGVRQTYEQYF TGCAGCGTCGGGGTCCGACAAACCTACGAGCAGTACTTC
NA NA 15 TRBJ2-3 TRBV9 CASSVGALPTDTQYF TGTGCCAGCAGCGTAGGTGCCTTACCCACAGATACGCAGTATTTT
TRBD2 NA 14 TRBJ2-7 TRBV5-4 CASSLESREYEQYF TGTGCCAGCAGCTTGGAGTCGCGGGAGTACGAGCAGTACTTC
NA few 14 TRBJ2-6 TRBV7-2 CASRPKTGANVLTF TGTGCCAGCCGACCTAAAACCGGGGCCAACGTCCTGACTTTC
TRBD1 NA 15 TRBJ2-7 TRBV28 CASSLAGTASYEQYF TGTGCCAGCAGTTTAGCCGGGACAGCCTCCTACGAGCAGTACTTC
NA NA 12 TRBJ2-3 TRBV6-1 CASSVTTDTQYF TGTGCCAGCAGCGTGACTACAGATACGCAGTATTTT
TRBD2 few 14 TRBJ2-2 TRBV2 CASPRGEATGELFF TGTGCCAGCCCCCGGGGGGAGGCCACCGGGGAGCTGTTTTTT
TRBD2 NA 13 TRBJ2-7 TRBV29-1 CSVPGLATYEQYF TGCAGCGTCCCGGGACTAGCGACCTACGAGCAGTACTTC
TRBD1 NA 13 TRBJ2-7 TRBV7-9 CASRPTGSYEQYF TGTGCCAGCAGGCCGACAGGGTCCTACGAGCAGTACTTC
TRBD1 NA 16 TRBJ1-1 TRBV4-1 CASSQVSGQGATEAFF TGCGCCAGCAGCCAAGTCTCGGGACAGGGGGCCACTGAAGCTTTCTTT
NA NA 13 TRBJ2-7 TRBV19 CASSIGSFYEQYF TGTGCCAGTAGTATAGGCAGCTTCTACGAGCAGTACTTC
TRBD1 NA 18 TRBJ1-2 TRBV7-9 CASSSGTGGSPDLYGYTF TGTGCCAGCAGCTCCGGGACAGGGGGCTCTCCCGATCTATATGGCTACACCTTC
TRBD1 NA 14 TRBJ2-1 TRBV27 CASSLRAGGNEQFF TGTGCCAGCAGTTTAAGGGCAGGGGGCAATGAGCAGTTCTTC
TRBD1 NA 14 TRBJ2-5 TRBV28 CASSTGQELATQYF TGTGCCAGCAGTACCGGACAGGAGTTAGCGACCCAGTACTTC
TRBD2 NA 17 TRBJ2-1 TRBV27 CASSSRLAEGLSHEQLF TGTGCCAGCAGTTCCCGACTAGCTGAAGGTCTAAGTCATGAGCAGCTCTTC
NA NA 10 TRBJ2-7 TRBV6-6 CASSYPEQYF TGTGCCAGCAGTTACCCCGAGCAGTACTTC
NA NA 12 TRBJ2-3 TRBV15 CATSRGPDTQYF TGTGCCACCAGCAGAGGTCCAGATACGCAGTATTTT
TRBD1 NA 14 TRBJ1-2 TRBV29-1 CSGFDREGNYGYTF TGCAGCGGGTTTGACAGGGAGGGAAACTATGGCTACACCTTC
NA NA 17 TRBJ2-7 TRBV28 CASSFPPGKGSQDEQYF TGTGCCAGCAGCTTCCCCCCAGGGAAGGGTTCCCAAGACGAGCAGTACTTC
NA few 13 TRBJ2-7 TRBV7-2 CASSPYSSYEQYF TGTGCCAGCAGCCCCTATAGCTCCTACGAGCAGTACTTC
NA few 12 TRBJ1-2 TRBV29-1 CSSHGGNYGYTF TGCAGCTCACACGGGGGGAACTATGGCTACACCTTC
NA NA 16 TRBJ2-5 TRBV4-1 CASSQAPGPSPETQYF TGCGCCAGCAGCCAGGCCCCCGGGCCCTCCCCAGAGACCCAGTACTTC
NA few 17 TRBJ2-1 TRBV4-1 CASSPRGEPTLGNEQFF TGCGCCAGCAGCCCCCGAGGCGAGCCCACCCTCGGCAATGAGCAGTTCTTC
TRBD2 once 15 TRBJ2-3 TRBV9 CASSAGTSGTDTQYF TGTGCCAGCAGCGCCGGGACTAGCGGCACAGATACGCAGTATTTT
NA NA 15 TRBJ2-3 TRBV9 CASSVASPPTDTQYF TGTGCCAGCAGCGTAGCTTCCCCTCCCACAGATACGCAGTATTTT